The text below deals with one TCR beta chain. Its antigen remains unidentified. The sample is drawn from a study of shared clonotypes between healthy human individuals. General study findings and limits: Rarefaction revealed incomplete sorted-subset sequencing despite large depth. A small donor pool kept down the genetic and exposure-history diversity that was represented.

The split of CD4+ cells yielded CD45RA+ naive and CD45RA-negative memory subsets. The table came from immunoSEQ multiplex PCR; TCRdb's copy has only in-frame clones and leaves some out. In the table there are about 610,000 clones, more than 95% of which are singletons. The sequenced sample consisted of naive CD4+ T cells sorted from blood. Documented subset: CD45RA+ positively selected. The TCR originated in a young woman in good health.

CDR3 residues: CASSLSPGRSNEQFF. The DNA for the CDR3 is TGTGCCAGCAGTTTATCCCCCGGGAGGAGCAATGAGCAGTTCTTC. The chain carries TRBV27 and TRBJ2-1, with 7 bases matching TRBD2. V was pared by 0 bases and J by 6 bases, with 5 bases of the junction left unmatched. The V gene's germline CDR1 is MNHEY and CDR2 SMNVEV (reference sequence). This CDR3 is built from 15 residues.